A single sample is the source of the 13 T cell receptor beta chains below, sequenced in a study of long-term antiretroviral therapy in people with HIV. The assay, immunoSEQ v3.0, was run at survey level. The repertoire was sequenced with immunoSEQ multiplex PCR; TCRdb's copy has only in-frame clones and lacks some. The repertoire holds about 20,000 clones, with around four fifths as singletons. Sample: unsorted PBMCs, taken around 2.4 years before starting antiretroviral therapy. All receptors come from a woman between 45 and 65 years old with HIV.

This chain connects TRBV15 to TRBJ1-6, with a weak D call TRBD1 (6 bases). The CDR3 covers 15 residues. The germline V and J ends were trimmed by 1 base and 7 bases, with 11 bases remaining between them. Germline loops: CDR1 LNHNV, CDR2 YYDKDF (reference sequence). DNA for the CDR3: TGTGCCACCAGCAGAGCGCAGGGGACCAATTCACCCCTCCACTTT. Protein: CATSRAQGTNSPLHF.

V and J are TRBV6-5 and TRBJ1-2; TRBD1 aligns across 7 bases. CDR1 and CDR2 (germline): MNHEY, SVGAGI. This CDR3 is built from 14 residues. V shed 2 bases, J shed 3 bases, and the junction held 3 bases outside the gene matches. The CDR3 nucleotides read TGTGCCAGCAGTTACGCTGGGACAGACTATGGCTACACCTTC. This encodes CASSYAGTDYGYTF.

The gene calls are TRBV15 and TRBJ2-1, with TRBD2 matching 12 bases. CDR3 length equals 16 residues. Germline trimming cut 1 base from V and 3 bases from J; bases unmatched to any gene: 1. In germline, CDR1 is LNHNV, CDR2 YYDKDF (reference sequence). DNA for the CDR3: TGTGCCACCAGCAGAGCTAGCGGGGGGGACTACAATGAGCAGTTCTTC. Translated: CATSRASGGDYNEQFF.

As DNA, the CDR3 is TGCGCCAGCAGCTTGGCGGGGAACACCGGGGAGCTGTTTTTT. Translated, it gives CASSLAGNTGELFF. This rearrangement joins TRBV5-1 to TRBJ2-2; D is uncertain. V lost 0 bases to trimming and J lost 1 base, with 4 bases between them. Germline V CDR1 and CDR2: SGHRS, YFSETQ. The CDR3 has 14 amino acids. Combining the CDR3 with reference TRBV5-1 and TRBJ2-2 gives the whole variable domain KAGVTQTPRYLIKTRGQQVTLSCSPISGHRSVSWYQQTPGQGLQFLFEYFSETQRNKGNFPGRFSGRQFSNSRSEMNVSTLELGDSALYLCASSLAGNTGELFFGEGSRLTVL.

CDR3: CASSGELQETQYF. CDR3 bases: TGCGCCAGCTCGGGGGAGTTACAAGAGACCCAGTACTTC. V gene TRBV5-1 combines with J gene TRBJ2-5; D may be TRBD2 (6 bases). V gave up 7 bases and J gave up 2 bases, with 12 bases separating them. Germline-derived CDR1 and CDR2 are SGHRS and YFSETQ. This CDR3 comprises 13 residues.

The chain uses TRBV2 and TRBJ1-5; 9 bases line up with TRBD1. The V gene's germline CDR1 is SNHLY and CDR2 FYNNEI. V lost 6 bases, J lost 0 bases, and 3 bases stayed unmatched. The length of the CDR3 is 15 residues. CDR3 coding DNA: TGTGCCAGCAGGACAGGGGGGTATAGCAATCAGCCCCAGCATTTT. It yields the protein CASRTGGYSNQPQHF.

CDR3 region: CASSPGQLRETQYF. The CDR3 coding sequence is TGTGCCAGCAGTCCCGGACAGCTTCGGGAGACCCAGTACTTC. This chain uses TRBV27 with TRBJ2-5; the D gene is possibly TRBD1 (6 bases). The ends were cut back, 5 bases at V and 5 bases at J, with 15 bases in the middle. The CDR3 spans 14 residues. Germline CDR1 MNHEY, CDR2 SMNVEV (reference sequence).

The chain couples TRBV10-1 to TRBJ2-3, with TRBD2 matching over 7 bases. With 0 bases clipped from V and 8 bases from J, the junction kept 5 bases outside the gene matches. The CDR3 totals 14 residues. Germline CDR1 and CDR2: WNHNN and SYGVQD (reference sequence). CDR3 amino acids: CASSESPQRGTQYF. The CDR3 DNA is TGCGCCAGCAGTGAGTCACCCCAGCGGGGTACGCAGTATTTT.

CDR3 bases: TGTGCCAGCTCACCCGAAGGGCAAGAGACCCAGTACTTC. Translation: CASSPEGQETQYF. This chain links TRBV18 with TRBJ2-5, with D unclear. Germline V CDR1 and CDR2: KGHSH, LQKENI. Trimming removed 3 bases from V and 2 bases from J, with 7 bases in between. The CDR3 spans 13 residues.

This clone is labeled as medium-sized. The chain joins TRBV18 to TRBJ2-1; D tentatively reads TRBD1 or TRBD2 (5 bases each). This CDR3 has 15 amino acids. The V end was cut by 2 bases, the J end by 8 bases, with 16 bases between. The V gene's germline CDR1 is KGHSH and CDR2 LQKENI. The CDR3: CASSPKTRQGDEQFF. CDR3 DNA sequence: TGTGCCAGCTCACCAAAAACTAGGCAGGGCGATGAGCAGTTCTTC. Complete variable domain (other parts from reference TRBV18 and TRBJ2-1): NAGVMQNPRHLVRRRGQEARLRCSPMKGHSHVYWYRQLPEEGLKFMVYLQKENIIDESGMPKERFSAEFPKEGPSILRIQQVVRGDSAAYFCASSPKTRQGDEQFFGPGTRLTVL.

V gene TRBV10-3 combines with J gene TRBJ1-4; D remains unclear. Between the trimmed V and J ends, which lost 0 bases and 2 bases, there was a span of 7 bases. Germline V gene data show CDR1 as ENHRY and CDR2 as SYGVKD. This CDR3 spans 15 amino acids. DNA of the CDR3: TGTGCCATCAGTGAGTCCAGTACGACTAATGAAAAACTGTTTTTT. It specifies CAISESSTTNEKLFF.

The J gene is TRBJ2-3, the V gene TRBV2; no reliable D call. Germline values: CDR1 SNHLY, CDR2 FYNNEI. The V end lost 1 base, the J end lost 6 bases, and 8 bases lay between the germline ends. CDR3 length: 13 amino acids. CDR3 protein: CASSEGPFDTQYF. CDR3 in DNA: TGTGCCAGCAGTGAAGGGCCGTTCGATACGCAGTATTTT.

V and J are TRBV4-1 and TRBJ1-3; unclear D gene. The germline V gene encodes CDR1 MGHRA and CDR2 YSYEKL. The CDR3 contains 14 residues. Deletions cut 1 base from V and 0 bases from J, with 4 bases between. The CDR3 region has the DNA TGCGCCAGCAGCCAAGTGGGCTCTGGAAACACCATATATTTT. The encoded protein is CASSQVGSGNTIYF.